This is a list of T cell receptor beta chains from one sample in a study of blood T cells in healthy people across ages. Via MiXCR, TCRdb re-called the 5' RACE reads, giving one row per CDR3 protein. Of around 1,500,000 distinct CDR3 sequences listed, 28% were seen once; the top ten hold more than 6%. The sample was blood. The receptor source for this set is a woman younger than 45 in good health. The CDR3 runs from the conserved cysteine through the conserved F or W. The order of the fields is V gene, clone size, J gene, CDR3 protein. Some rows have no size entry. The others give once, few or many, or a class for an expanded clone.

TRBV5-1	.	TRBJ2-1	CASSTRAYEQFF
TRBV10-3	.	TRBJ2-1	CATQGGGETQFF
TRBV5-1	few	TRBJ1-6	CASSPDRIDSPLHF
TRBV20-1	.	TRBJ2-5	CSASRVDQETQYF
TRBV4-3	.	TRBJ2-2	CASSQDSLAKANTGELFF
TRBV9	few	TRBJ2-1	CASSPGGGVPYNEQFF
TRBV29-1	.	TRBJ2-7	CGVDTSGGRYEQYF
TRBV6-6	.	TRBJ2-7	CASSYPSGGGEQYF
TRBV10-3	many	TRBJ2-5	CAIKGGLNRETQYF
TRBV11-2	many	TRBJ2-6	CASSLSGGSTVSGANVLTF
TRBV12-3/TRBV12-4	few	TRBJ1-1	CASTGGGAEAFF
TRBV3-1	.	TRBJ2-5	CASSQARVPQETQYF
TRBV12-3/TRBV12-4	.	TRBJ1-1	CASSFLPENTEAFF
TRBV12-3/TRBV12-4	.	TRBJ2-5	CASSFPPAGEYF
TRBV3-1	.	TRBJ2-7	CASSEGLAVLEQYF
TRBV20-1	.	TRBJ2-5	CSASTGKETQYF
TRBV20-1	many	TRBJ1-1	CSADRGWNTEAFF
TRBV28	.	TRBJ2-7	CASSLPGLDIYEQYF
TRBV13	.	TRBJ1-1	CASSLEGTETPEAFF
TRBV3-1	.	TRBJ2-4	CASSQWAGAVNEQYF
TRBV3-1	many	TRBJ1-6	CASSSGQANSPLHF
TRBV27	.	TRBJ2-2	CASSSPRRGGTGELFF
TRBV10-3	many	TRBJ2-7	CAISGSQGSGAYEQYF
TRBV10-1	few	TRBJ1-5	CASSESRGNQPQHF
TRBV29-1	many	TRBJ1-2	CSVGTGGSNYGYTF
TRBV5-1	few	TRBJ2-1	CASKVDPPYNEQFF
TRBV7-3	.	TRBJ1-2	CANSLGGTGKCPGYTF
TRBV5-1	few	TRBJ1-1	CASSFEGGGTEAFF
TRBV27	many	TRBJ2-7	CASSLSTVGNYEQYF
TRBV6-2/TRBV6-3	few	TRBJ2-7	CASSSYRFSYEQYF
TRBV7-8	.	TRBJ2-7	CAGSLTGTSYEQYF
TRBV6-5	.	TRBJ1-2	CASSSRLGYGYTF
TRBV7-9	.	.	CASSLAACEQYF
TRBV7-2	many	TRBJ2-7	CASSFGPGQISGEQYF
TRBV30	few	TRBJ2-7	CAWKGTGGSYEQYF
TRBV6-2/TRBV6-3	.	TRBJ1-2	CASRRDNHYGYTF
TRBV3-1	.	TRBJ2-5	CASSPDSETQYF
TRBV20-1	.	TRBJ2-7	CSASLPQGLAGGIEQYF
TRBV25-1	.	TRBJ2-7	CANSDTSGKKNEQYF
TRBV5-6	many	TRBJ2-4	CASSFGTRQYF
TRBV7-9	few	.	CASSLGTGSYNEQYF
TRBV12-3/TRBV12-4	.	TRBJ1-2	CASSSNRDSTYGYTF
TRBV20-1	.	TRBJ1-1	CSASTGFDTEAFF
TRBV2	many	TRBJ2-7	CASRPIAGVVEQYF
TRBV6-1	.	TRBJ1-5	CADAPDGSQPQHF
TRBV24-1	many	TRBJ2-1	CATSDSREQFF
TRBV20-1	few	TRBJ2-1	CSAPGTRLYEQFF
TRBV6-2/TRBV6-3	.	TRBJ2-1	CASSYSGGRSHDQFF
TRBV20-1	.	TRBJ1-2	CSARGRGANYGYTF
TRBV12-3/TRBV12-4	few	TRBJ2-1	CASSPLSGNNEQFF
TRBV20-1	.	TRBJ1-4	CSARGSTGNEKLFF
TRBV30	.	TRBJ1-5	CACQGNGDQPQHF